The T cell receptor beta chain under discussion was sequenced for a study of blood T cell repertoires in COVID-19. The CDR3 runs to 15 residues. With V trimmed by 4 bases and J by 3 bases, 7 bases remained unmatched. CDR1 and CDR2 (germline): MNHEY, SVGEGT. The table came from immunoSEQ multiplex PCR; TCRdb's copy has only in-frame clones and leaves some out. Among 200,000 to 300,000 clones listed, approximately 84% were seen once. Sequencing was done on a sample of peripheral blood. The rearrangement joins TRBV6-2 or TRBV6-3 to TRBJ1-1; TRBD1 matches 8 bases. The TCR comes from a woman aged 25 to 39 who had recovered from COVID-19. The DNA for the CDR3 is TGTGCCAGCAGTTTTGGACAGGGTGGGTACACTGAAGCTTTCTTT. Protein sequence: CASSFGQGGYTEAFF.